A single sample gave rise to the 20 T cell receptor beta chains below, sequenced in a study of cytomegalovirus exposure and HLA in healthy donors. This PCR relied on a set of 60 Vbeta primers and 13 Jbeta primers. The protocol was immunoSEQ multiplex PCR, while the TCRdb copy is restricted to in-frame clones and leaves out a portion. The profile shows 130,000 to 150,000 clones, less than 9.5% of them singletons. The specimen was PBMCs. The receptors here all came from a male donor in good health and CMV-seronegative.

This clone came up a few times. The V call is TRBV6-5, the J call TRBJ1-1; D is perhaps TRBD1 (5 bases). This CDR3 is built from 11 residues. V lost 6 bases and J lost 8, with 10 bases in between. Germline CDR1 reads MNHEY; CDR2 reads SVGAGI. The CDR3 DNA sequence: TGTGCCAGCAGCCAGGGCCGCGAAGCTTTCTTT. Residues: CASSQGREAFF.

This clone has a handful of counts. The chain carries TRBV7-3 and TRBJ2-2; TRBD2 is a possible D gene (6 bases). CDR3 length: 16 residues. The V end was cut by 5 bases, the J end by 2 bases, with 15 bases between. The V gene's germline CDR1 is SGHTA and CDR2 FQGTGA. CDR3 protein: CASSPPGLRNTGELFF. Here the CDR3 DNA reads TGTGCCAGCAGCCCCCCGGGACTTCGTAACACCGGGGAGCTGTTTTTT.

This clone was detected a few times. The chain couples TRBV9 to TRBJ2-5; D gene unclear. The CDR3 totals 15 residues. The V gene's germline CDR1 is SGDLS and CDR2 YYNGEE. V lost 4 bases to trimming and J lost 4 bases, with 17 bases between them. CDR3 DNA sequence: TGTGCCAGCAGCCCGAATCCTAGTACTCGAGAGACCCAGTACTTC. Its protein product is CASSPNPSTRETQYF. Drawing the rest from reference TRBV9 and TRBJ2-5, the complete variable domain is DSGVTQTPKHLITATGQRVTLRCSPRSGDLSVYWYQQSLDQGLQFLIQYYNGEERAKGNILERFSAQQFPDLHSELNLSSLELGDSALYFCASSPNPSTRETQYFGPGTRLLVL.

In this sample, this clone turned up a few times. The V gene is TRBV18, the J gene TRBJ2-7; D not resolved. The CDR3 covers 13 residues. The V end was cut by 0 bases, the J end by 2 bases, with 5 bases between. Germline CDR1 is KGHSH and CDR2 is LQKENI. As DNA, the CDR3 is TGTGCCAGCTCACCACCCCTTACCTACGAGCAGTACTTC. Its protein is CASSPPLTYEQYF.

This clone was detected a few times. This chain joins TRBV5-1 and TRBJ2-5, with D perhaps matching TRBD1 (5 bases). V dropped 0 bases and J dropped 1 base, with 7 bases sitting between them. Germline V gene data show CDR1 as SGHRS and CDR2 as YFSETQ. The CDR3 spans 14 residues. This chain's CDR3 is CASSLGGGQETQYF. The CDR3 DNA sequence: TGCGCCAGCAGCTTGGGGGGCGGCCAAGAGACCCAGTACTTC.

The table lists this clone with a few counts. V gene TRBV11-2 combines with J gene TRBJ2-7, with TRBD2 matching over 9 bases. J lost 9 bases, V lost 0 bases, and 18 bases had no gene match. Germline V gene sequence: CDR1 SGHAT, CDR2 FQNNGV. There are 18 residues in the CDR3. CDR3 in amino acids: CASSLDLYGREGPLGQYF. CDR3 sequence (DNA): TGTGCCAGCAGCTTAGATCTTTATGGGCGGGAGGGCCCTTTGGGGCAGTACTTC.

CDR3 amino acids: CASSDTSGGPYEQYF. The CDR3 nucleotides are TGTGCCAGCAGTGACACTAGCGGGGGGCCCTACGAGCAGTACTTC. This chain connects TRBV28 to TRBJ2-7; 12 bases align to TRBD2. With 5 bases clipped from V and 2 bases from J, the junction kept 4 bases outside the gene matches. Germline values: CDR1 MDHEN, CDR2 SYDVKM. The CDR3 is 15 residues long.

This clone occurred a few times. The gene calls are TRBV7-9 and TRBJ2-7; D ambiguous. The CDR3 has 15 amino acids. Trimming pared 5 bases from V and 3 bases from J, leaving 17 bases between. Germline assignment: CDR1 SEHNR and CDR2 FQNEAQ (reference sequence). CDR3 sequence (DNA): TGTGCCAGCAGCCCAGACTCTTGGGTTCTCTACGAGCAGTACTTC. Protein product: CASSPDSWVLYEQYF.

This chain links TRBV6-4 with TRBJ2-1; D is ambiguous. CDR3 size: 13 residues. Germline V lookup: CDR1 MRHNA, CDR2 SNTAGT. The V and J ends lost 3 bases and 3 bases respectively, with 6 bases between them. CDR3 DNA sequence: TGTGCCAGCAGTGATCCCCTCTACAATGAGCAGTTCTTC. Amino acids: CASSDPLYNEQFF.

The chain joins TRBV19 to TRBJ1-2; a possible D gene is TRBD1 (5 bases). Germline V CDR1 and CDR2: LNHDA, SQIVND (reference sequence). The V end was cut by 3 bases, the J end by 2 bases, with 13 bases between. The CDR3 extends over 15 amino acids. The DNA for the CDR3 is TGTGCCAGTAGTATCTTGCCAGGGATAAACTATGGCTACACCTTC. Translation gives CASSILPGINYGYTF.

This chain uses TRBV9 with TRBJ1-4; 7 positions agree with TRBD1. Germline assignment: CDR1 SGDLS and CDR2 YYNGEE. The CDR3 spans 16 residues. J lost 8 bases, V lost 1 base, and 11 bases had no gene match. CDR3: CASSVTQDRVGEKLFF. The DNA of the CDR3 is TGTGCCAGCAGCGTAACACAAGACAGGGTCGGGGAAAAACTGTTTTTT.

The chain couples TRBV18 to TRBJ1-1; the D gene is possibly TRBD1 (6 bases). CDR1 and CDR2 (germline): KGHSH, LQKENI. This CDR3 is built from 15 residues. With 5 bases removed from V and 1 base from J, the gap between germline ends came to 14 bases. The CDR3: CASSFSTGQNTEAFF. Written as DNA, the CDR3 is TGTGCCAGCTCATTCTCGACAGGACAGAACACTGAAGCTTTCTTT.

This clone was seen only a few times. The sample carries other DNA sequences with the same CDR3. The chain recombines TRBV19 with TRBJ1-2; D is ambiguous. The CDR3 covers 13 residues. V lost 5 bases, J lost 0 bases, and 7 bases lay in between. In germline, CDR1 is LNHDA, CDR2 SQIVND (reference sequence). CDR3 coding DNA: TGTGCCAGTAGTTTAGCGGCTAACTATGGCTACACCTTC. Protein product: CASSLAANYGYTF.

The V and J genes are TRBV7-9 and TRBJ2-5, with a weak D call TRBD1 (5 bases). Germline values: CDR1 SEHNR, CDR2 FQNEAQ (reference sequence). V was pared by 3 bases and J by 2 bases, with 10 bases between. The CDR3 covers 14 residues. CDR3 nucleotides: TGTGCCAGCAGCTTTTTAGGGGCTCAAGAGACCCAGTACTTC. This translates into CASSFLGAQETQYF.

In its sample, this clone was seen a few times. The chain joins TRBV10-2 to TRBJ1-5; 8 bases agree with TRBD1. The CDR3 runs to 15 residues. Germline-derived CDR1 and CDR2 are WSHSY and SAAADI. V shed 1 base, J shed 6 bases, and the junction held 5 bases outside the gene matches. The DNA of the CDR3 is TGCGCCAGCAGTGAGTTAACAGGGGGAAGTCAGCCCCAGCATTTT. As protein: CASSELTGGSQPQHF.

This clone was counted only a few times. The V and J genes are TRBV28 and TRBJ2-3; 14 bases line up with TRBD2. Trimming removed 7 bases from V and 8 bases from J; junction bases left unmatched: 5. The CDR3 is 14 amino acids. Germline-derived CDR1 and CDR2 are MDHEN and SYDVKM. The CDR3 region has the DNA TGTGCCAGCATTGGACTAGCGGGAGGCGGTACGCAGTATTTT. Translating it yields CASIGLAGGGTQYF.

The chain couples TRBV5-1 to TRBJ1-1, with D perhaps TRBD1 (6 bases). Germline V gene lookup returns CDR1 SGHRS and CDR2 YFSETQ. The CDR3 runs 17 residues. V lost 1 base and J 1 base, leaving 17 bases between the germline ends. CDR3 sequence reads: CASSLRTRTDPNTEAFF. CDR3 nucleotides: TGCGCCAGCAGCTTGCGGACCCGGACAGATCCGAACACTGAAGCTTTCTTT.

The table lists this clone with a few counts. This sequence joins TRBV18 and TRBJ2-5; 7 bases fit TRBD1. The CDR3 is made up of 14 amino acids. Germline lookup yields CDR1 KGHSH and CDR2 LQKENI. The V segment lost 9 bases and the J segment 3 bases; nucleotides outside the gene matches: 10. The CDR3, as DNA: TGTGCCAGTACGGGACAGCAAACCAAAGAGACCCAGTACTTC. It yields the protein CASTGQQTKETQYF.

The rearrangement joins TRBV27 to TRBJ2-2, with 12 bases fitting TRBD2. V lost 5 bases to trimming and J lost 8 bases; unmatched junction nucleotides: 9. Germline V gene sequence: CDR1 MNHEY, CDR2 SMNVEV (reference sequence). The CDR3 runs to 16 residues. The CDR3 loop reads CASSPLAGGLSGELFF. In DNA form, the CDR3 reads TGTGCCAGCAGTCCCCTAGCGGGAGGGCTCAGTGGGGAGCTGTTTTTT.

This clone has just a few counts. The chain has TRBV7-3 and TRBJ2-4; a weak D match, TRBD1 (5 bases). CDR1 and CDR2 (germline): SGHTA, FQGTGA. The CDR3 covers 13 residues. Trimming stripped 2 bases from V and 4 bases from J, with 6 bases between. The CDR3 loop reads CASSLDRKNIQYF. DNA of the CDR3: TGTGCCAGCAGCTTAGACAGAAAAAACATTCAGTACTTC. Looking up the rest from reference TRBV7-3 and TRBJ2-4 gives the full variable domain: GAGVSQTPSNKVTEKGKYVELRCDPISGHTALYWYRQSLGQGPEFLIYFQGTGAADDSGLPNDRFFAVRPEGSVSTLKIQRTERGDSAVYLCASSLDRKNIQYFGAGTRLSVL.